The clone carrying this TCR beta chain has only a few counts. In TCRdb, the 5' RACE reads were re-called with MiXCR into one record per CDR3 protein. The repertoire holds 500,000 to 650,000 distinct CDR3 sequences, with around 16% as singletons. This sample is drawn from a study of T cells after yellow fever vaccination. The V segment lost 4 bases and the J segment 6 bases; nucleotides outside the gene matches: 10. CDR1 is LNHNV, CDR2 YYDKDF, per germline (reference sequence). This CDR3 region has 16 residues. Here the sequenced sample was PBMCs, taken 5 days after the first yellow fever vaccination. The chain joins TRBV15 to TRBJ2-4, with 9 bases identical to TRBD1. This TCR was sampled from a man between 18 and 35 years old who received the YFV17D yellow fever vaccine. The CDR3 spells CATSIPSGTGRNIQYF. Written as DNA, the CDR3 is TGTGCCACCAGCATACCTTCCGGGACAGGGAGAAACATTCAGTACTTC.